This T cell receptor (beta chain) was identified in a study of blood T cell repertoires in COVID-19. About the study: Samples representing acute and convalescent COVID-19 were sourced from the United States, Italy and Spain. Sources were T cells, B-cell-depleted T cells, or PBMCs; the material itself was cDNA or gDNA.

Libraries were prepared by immunoSEQ multiplex PCR; TCRdb keeps only in-frame clonotypes and omits some of them. The profile covers more than 95,000 clones, with around four fifths appearing a single time and about 5% taken by the ten largest. Trimming took 1 base from V and 5 from J; bases not matched to a gene: 6. Germline V gene sequence: CDR1 SGHTA, CDR2 FQGNSA. The CDR3 has 15 amino acids. The material sequenced was peripheral blood. This receptor was identified in a man aged 55-75 years with acute or convalescent COVID-19. V usage is TRBV7-2 and J usage is TRBJ2-7; 9 bases map to TRBD2. CDR3 sequence (DNA): TGTGCCAGCAGCTTAGGGAGAGCGGGAGGAAACGAGCAGTACTTC. Its protein product is CASSLGRAGGNEQYF.